This is a list of T cell receptor beta chains from one sample in a study of blood T cell repertoires in COVID-19. The protocol was immunoSEQ multiplex PCR, while the TCRdb copy is restricted to in-frame clones and leaves out a portion. The repertoire has 200,000 to 250,000 clones, around 80% of them found once; the top ten carry 1.5% to 2%. Sequenced material: peripheral blood. The origin of the receptors is an elderly woman with acute or convalescent COVID-19. Both conserved end residues are part of each CDR3. The order of the fields is J gene, V gene, clone size, D gene, CDR3 protein, CDR3 DNA. The D gene is left open where the match is weak. Some rows mark clone size as missing; the rest say once, few, many or name a class of expanded clone.

TRBJ1-6,TRBV2,few,TRBD1,CASSEGQGAVGSPLHF,TGTGCCAGCAGTGAGGGGCAGGGGGCAGTAGGTTCACCCCTCCACTTT
TRBJ1-6,TRBV15,once,-,CATSQGWNSPLHF,TGTGCCACCAGCCAGGGGTGGAATTCACCCCTCCACTTT
TRBJ2-3,TRBV18,-,-,CASSPPALASTDTQYF,TGTGCCAGCTCACCACCGGCTCTAGCTAGCACAGATACGCAGTATTTT
TRBJ2-3,TRBV5-1,-,TRBD2,CASSLGGLAGGPDTQYF,TGCGCCAGCAGCTTAGGGGGACTAGCGGGAGGTCCAGATACGCAGTATTTT
TRBJ1-3,TRBV5-1,-,TRBD1,CASSSGTGAGNTIYF,TGCGCCAGCAGCTCCGGGACAGGGGCCGGAAACACCATATATTTT
TRBJ2-7,TRBV14,-,TRBD2,CASSHPRGGRYEQYF,TGTGCCAGCAGCCACCCGCGTGGCGGGAGATACGAGCAGTACTTC
TRBJ2-1,TRBV5-6,-,TRBD2,CASSYRSGRAKDEQFF,TGTGCCAGCAGTTATCGTAGCGGGAGGGCCAAGGATGAGCAGTTCTTC
TRBJ2-7,TRBV12-3/TRBV12-4,-,-,CASSYTGTYEQYF,TGTGCCAGCAGTTACACAGGTACCTACGAGCAGTACTTC
TRBJ1-6,TRBV21-1,many,-,CASNGLPLPYNSPLHF,TGTGCCAGCAACGGACTCCCGCTCCCCTATAATTCACCCCTCCACTTT
TRBJ1-4,TRBV18,-,TRBD1,CASSPGTGANEKLFF,TGTGCCAGCTCACCAGGGACAGGGGCTAATGAAAAACTGTTTTTT
TRBJ1-1,TRBV5-1,few,TRBD1,CASSLEGGETEAFF,TGCGCCAGCAGCTTGGAAGGGGGCGAGACTGAAGCTTTCTTT
TRBJ2-2,TRBV3-1/TRBV3-2,-,TRBD2,CASSQREVNTGELFF,TGTGCCAGCAGCCAGCGGGAGGTCAACACCGGGGAGCTGTTTTTT
TRBJ1-1,TRBV12-5,-,TRBD1,CASGPPLGQGPTEAFF,TGTGCTAGTGGTCCCCCCCTCGGACAGGGGCCCACTGAAGCTTTCTTT
TRBJ2-1,TRBV7-2,-,-,CASSPRLGSGNEQFF,TGTGCCAGCAGCCCTCGTCTCGGGAGCGGCAATGAGCAGTTCTTC
TRBJ2-7,TRBV5-1,-,-,CASSLAGGETYEQYF,TGCGCCAGCAGCTTGGCGGGGGGCGAAACCTACGAGCAGTACTTC
TRBJ1-5,TRBV2,-,TRBD1,CASSDQGVINQPQHF,TGTGCCAGCAGCGACCAGGGGGTGATCAATCAGCCCCAGCATTTT
TRBJ2-7,TRBV5-4,-,-,CASSRDRISSYEQYF,TGTGCCAGCAGCAGAGACAGAATCAGCTCCTACGAGCAGTACTTC
TRBJ2-2,TRBV28,-,-,CASSPTDASRTGELFF,TGTGCCAGCAGTCCAACAGACGCGAGCAGGACCGGGGAGCTGTTTTTT
TRBJ1-2,TRBV6-5,-,-,CASSFWGRRGGYTF,TGTGCCAGCAGCTTTTGGGGGCGCAGGGGCGGCTACACCTTC